The present T cell receptor (beta chain) was sequenced within a study of shared clonotypes between healthy human individuals. Regarding the study as a whole: Generation probabilities of non-shared clonotypes were lower (relative to those shared by all four donors).

Replicate sorted-subset PCRs were loaded with about 0.2 ug DNA, about 30,000 T cell genomes. TCRdb's table, derived via immunoSEQ multiplex PCR, lists solely in-frame clones and lacks some. Of 1.4 million to 1.5 million clones in the sample, around 95% were seen once. The V gene's germline CDR1 is SGHTA and CDR2 FQGNSA. There are 15 residues in the CDR3. Trimming cost V 5 bases and J 2 bases; bases outside gene matches: 4. As for this clone: Its antigen is still unknown.

Donors, healthy HIV-negative adults, lacked recent acute infections or vaccinations. J is TRBJ2-3 and V is TRBV7-2; 10 nucleotides align to TRBD2. What was sequenced was naive CD4+ T cells sorted from blood. This sample's subset: CD45RA+ positively selected. This clonotype originated in a man between 25 and 39 years old in good health. CDR3 sequence reads: CASSRTSGHTDTQYF. Written as DNA, the CDR3 is TGTGCCAGCAGCCGGACTAGCGGCCACACAGATACGCAGTATTTT.